These 27 T cell receptor beta chains came from one sample sequenced in a study of T-cell memory formation after mild COVID-19 (TCRdb year 2021). The library was made by 5' RACE. Sequencing used an Illumina NovaSeq 6000. In TCRdb, the public reads were trimmed at Q25 with fastp and aligned with MiXCR, with productive beta chains retained. Merged by CDR3 protein, the rows form single entries marked with the most common genes and DNA. Across this sample there are hundreds of thousands of distinct CDR3 sequences, with roughly a quarter seen only once. Clones ranked in the top ten supply about an eighth of the sample. Source material: PBMCs or a T cell subset sorted from them (not recorded which). All receptors derive from an adult woman who had mild COVID-19 (a few samples of this study predate the infection). The sample titles of this study are shuffled in the database, so cell type and time point are left out; the donor was told from shared clones.

The genes are TRBV20-1 and TRBJ2-1; 14 bases line up with TRBD2. CDR1 and CDR2 from the germline V gene are DFQATT and SNEGSKA (reference sequence). This CDR3 comprises 21 residues. Trimming took 1 base from V and 0 from J; bases not matched to a gene: 14. CDR3 loop: CSARGSSSGTSGRSSYNEQFF. CDR3 nucleotides: TGCAGTGCTAGAGGATCCTCCTCCGGGACTAGCGGGAGAAGCTCCTACAATGAGCAGTTCTTC.

This chain joins TRBV6-5 and TRBJ2-2; TRBD1 matches at 7 bases. The CDR3 runs 16 residues. J gave up 1 base and V 6 bases, and 8 bases lay outside the gene matches. The germline V gene has CDR1 MNHEY and CDR2 SVGAGI. In nucleotides, the CDR3 is TGTGCCAGCAGGGCCGAGGGACAGTTGAACACCGGGGAGCTGTTTTTT. It is translated as CASRAEGQLNTGELFF.

The chain couples TRBV6-5 to TRBJ2-5; D gene ambiguous. In germline, CDR1 is MNHEY, CDR2 SVGAGI. The CDR3 length is 15 residues. V was trimmed by 6 bases and J by 5 bases, leaving 19 bases between them. The CDR3 loop reads CASRRSTRSGETQYF. The CDR3 DNA sequence: TGTGCCAGCAGGAGAAGTACGCGGAGTGGGGAGACCCAGTACTTC.

The chain combines TRBV29-1 with TRBJ2-4, with D possibly matching TRBD1 (5 bases). V was clipped by 3 bases and J by 3 bases, with 18 bases between them. CDR1 and CDR2 (germline): SQVTM, ANQGSEA. The CDR3 extends over 16 amino acids. Here the CDR3 reads CSVDRIRVVGKNIQYF. The CDR3 DNA sequence: TGCAGCGTTGATAGGATCAGGGTGGTAGGCAAAAACATTCAGTACTTC. The full variable domain, rest sourced from reference TRBV29-1 and TRBJ2-4, is SAVISQKPSRDICQRGTSLTIQCQVDSQVTMMFWYRQQPGQSLTLIATANQGSEATYESGFVIDKFPISRPNLTFSTLTVSNMSPEDSSIYLCSVDRIRVVGKNIQYFGAGTRLSVL.

V gene TRBV18 combines with J gene TRBJ2-5; D not resolved. The CDR3 length is 13 residues. CDR1 is KGHSH and CDR2 is LQKENI in the germline V gene. Trimming shortened V by 0 bases and J by 5 bases, and 7 bases separated the two germline ends. The CDR3 DNA follows: TGTGCCAGCTCACCACCGCTTTCGGAGACCCAGTACTTC. Translating it yields CASSPPLSETQYF.

The chain is built from TRBV2 and TRBJ2-1; TRBD1 agrees at 11 bases. The germline CDR1 and CDR2 sequences are SNHLY and FYNNEI. The CDR3 length is 15 residues. V dropped 5 bases and J dropped 7; count of bases not matched to a gene: 7. CDR3 in DNA: TGTGCCAGCAGTCGTGGACAGGGGGCCTTAAATGAGCAGTTCTTC. The encoded protein is CASSRGQGALNEQFF.

The chain links TRBV20-1 to TRBJ2-2, with D maybe TRBD1 (7 bases). Germline CDR1 is DFQATT and CDR2 is SNEGSKA (reference sequence). The V gene lost 0 bases and the J gene lost 0 bases, with 17 bases spanning the gap. The CDR3 runs to 18 residues. The CDR3 coding sequence is TGCAGTGCTAGAGATTTTACAGGAGGGGGCGCGAACACCGGGGAGCTGTTTTTT. Its translation is CSARDFTGGGANTGELFF.

This clonotype was counted a few times. This rearrangement joins TRBV9 to TRBJ2-3, with D perhaps given as TRBD1 or TRBD2 (7 bases each). V gave up 4 bases and J gave up 0 bases, with 24 bases separating them. Germline values: CDR1 SGDLS, CDR2 YYNGEE. This CDR3 comprises 19 residues. DNA of the CDR3: TGTGCCAGCAGCCCGTTCAGGGGGGGAGTAGGTTCAAGCACAGATACGCAGTATTTT. This gives the protein CASSPFRGGVGSSTDTQYF.

The chain uses TRBV7-2 and TRBJ1-1, with D unclear. Trimming shortened V by 2 bases and J by 0 bases, and 10 bases separated the two germline ends. Germline V CDR1 and CDR2: SGHTA, FQGNSA. This CDR3 is built from 15 residues. CDR3 loop: CASSLMGSMNTEAFF. DNA of the CDR3: TGTGCCAGCAGCTTAATGGGCAGCATGAACACTGAAGCTTTCTTT. Together with reference TRBV7-2 and TRBJ1-1, the CDR3 gives the full variable domain: GAGVSQSPSNKVTEKGKDVELRCDPISGHTALYWYRQSLGQGLEFLIYFQGNSAPDKSGLPSDRFSAERTGGSVSTLTIQRTQQEDSAVYLCASSLMGSMNTEAFFGQGTRLTVV.

This clonotype appeared a few times. The chain employs TRBV15 and TRBJ2-1, with no clear D. This CDR3 contains 14 residues. Germline V CDR1 and CDR2: LNHNV, YYDKDF (reference sequence). V lost 6 bases to trimming and J lost 3 bases, with 12 bases between them. The CDR3 sequence: CATRTAALYNEQFF. Written as DNA, the CDR3 is TGTGCCACCAGGACGGCGGCACTCTACAATGAGCAGTTCTTC.

CDR3 sequence reads: CASSPGRSYGYTF. CDR3 nucleotide sequence: TGTGCCAGCAGCCCCGGGCGAAGCTATGGCTACACCTTC. The chain links TRBV7-8 to TRBJ1-2; no clear D gene. CDR3 length equals 13 residues. Germline V gives CDR1 SGHVS, CDR2 FQNEAQ. V lost 5 bases, J lost 4 bases, and 11 bases lay in between.

This clonotype showed up just a few times. This chain connects TRBV7-2 to TRBJ1-2; D might be TRBD1 (5 bases). Germline V gene data show CDR1 as SGHTA and CDR2 as FQGNSA. V shed 1 base and J shed 2 bases, with 8 bases lying between them. The CDR3 sequence is 14 residues long. Here the CDR3 DNA reads TGTGCCAGCAGCTTAGATAAGGGGAACTATGGCTACACCTTC. Translated, it gives CASSLDKGNYGYTF.

This chain links TRBV4-2 with TRBJ1-4, with 7 bases identical to TRBD1. The V gene end was trimmed by 4 bases and the J gene end by 4 bases; junction bases not matched to a gene: 6. The CDR3 runs 15 residues. CDR1 and CDR2 (germline): LGHNA, YNFKEQ. CDR3 DNA: TGTGCCAGCAGCCCGAGGACAGGAGATAATGAAAAACTGTTTTTT. Its translation is CASSPRTGDNEKLFF.

The rearrangement links TRBV11-2 to TRBJ2-2; unclear D gene. The CDR3 contains 18 residues. V lost 0 bases and J 1 base, leaving 15 bases between the germline ends. CDR1 and CDR2 from the germline V gene are SGHAT and FQNNGV. CDR3 nucleotides: TGTGCCAGCAGCTTAGAGGGGATGGTAGGCTGGAACACCGGGGAGCTGTTTTTT. Translation: CASSLEGMVGWNTGELFF. Supplemented by reference TRBV11-2 and TRBJ2-2, the full variable domain reads EAGVAQSPRYKIIEKRQSVAFWCNPISGHATLYWYQQILGQGPKLLIQFQNNGVVDDSQLPKDRFSAERLKGVDSTLKIQPAKLEDSAVYLCASSLEGMVGWNTGELFFGEGSRLTVL.

This sequence joins TRBV5-6 and TRBJ2-1; 9 bases align to TRBD2. This CDR3 is built from 12 residues. The V gene end was trimmed by 7 bases and the J gene end by 9 bases; junction bases not matched to a gene: 5. Looked up from germline, CDR1 is SGHDT and CDR2 is YYEEEE. This CDR3 is CASAGGNTEQFF. In nucleotides, the CDR3 is TGTGCCAGCGCGGGGGGGAACACTGAGCAGTTCTTC.

The table lists this clonotype with a few counts. This chain links TRBV3-1 with TRBJ2-4, with 8 bases that match TRBD2. V lost 4 bases and J lost 6; bases outside the gene matches: 11. This CDR3 contains 16 residues. In germline, CDR1 is LGHDT, CDR2 YNNKEL (reference sequence). CDR3 coding DNA: TGTGCCAGCAGCCCCGTACTAGCGGTGGGCGGAAACATTCAGTACTTC. Its protein product is CASSPVLAVGGNIQYF. Filled out from reference TRBV3-1 and TRBJ2-4, the complete variable domain reads DTAVSQTPKYLVTQMGNDKSIKCEQNLGHDTMYWYKQDSKKFLKIMFSYNNKELIINETVPNRFSPKSPDKAHLNLHINSLELGDSAVYFCASSPVLAVGGNIQYFGAGTRLSVL.

This sequence joins TRBV20-1 and TRBJ1-2; D is unclear. The CDR3 is 14 amino acids. Germline lookup yields CDR1 DFQATT and CDR2 SNEGSKA (reference sequence). Between the trimmed V and J ends, which lost 0 bases and 3 bases, there was a span of 11 bases. CDR3 DNA: TGCAGTGCTAGAGATACGGAACGAGACTATGGCTACACCTTC. Amino acid sequence: CSARDTERDYGYTF.

In its sample, this clonotype was seen a few times. The chain combines TRBV10-2 with TRBJ2-1; 8 nucleotides line up with TRBD2. Germline V CDR1 and CDR2: WSHSY, SAAADI. The CDR3 runs to 16 residues. The V gene end was trimmed by 3 bases and the J gene end by 4 bases; junction bases not matched to a gene: 8. CDR3 coding DNA: TGCGCCAGCAGTGACTCAAGCGGGAGAGGGTACAATGAGCAGTTCTTC. It encodes CASSDSSGRGYNEQFF.

This clonotype was recorded a few times. The chain has TRBV6-6 and TRBJ2-7, with a possible D match to TRBD2 (7 bases). The CDR3 covers 18 residues. Trimming cost V 0 bases and J 5 bases, with 23 bases left between them. Per the germline V gene, CDR1 is MNHNY and CDR2 is SVGAGI (reference sequence). The CDR3 DNA reads TGTGCCAGCAGTTACTCGGGGGGGCAGAAACGTATGGGTGACGAGCAGTACTTC. This codes for CASSYSGGQKRMGDEQYF.

The V call is TRBV5-1, the J call TRBJ1-2, with D unresolved. The CDR3 sequence is 13 residues long. Trimming stripped 0 bases from V and 5 bases from J, with 8 bases between. CDR1 and CDR2 (germline): SGHRS, YFSETQ. This chain's CDR3 is CASSLVMEYGYTF. The CDR3 nucleotides read TGCGCCAGCAGCTTGGTGATGGAGTATGGCTACACCTTC.

V usage is TRBV5-1 and J usage is TRBJ2-5; D may correspond to TRBD1 or TRBD2 (5 bases each). V was cut by 4 bases and J by 5 bases, with 15 bases left in between. CDR3 length equals 14 residues. Germline-derived CDR1 and CDR2 are SGHRS and YFSETQ. CDR3 amino acids: CASSRKVGDETQYF. CDR3 coding DNA: TGCGCCAGCAGCCGAAAGGTGGGGGATGAGACCCAGTACTTC. The full variable domain, in which reference TRBV5-1 and TRBJ2-5 provide the parts outside the CDR3, is KAGVTQTPRYLIKTRGQQVTLSCSPISGHRSVSWYQQTPGQGLQFLFEYFSETQRNKGNFPGRFSGRQFSNSRSEMNVSTLELGDSALYLCASSRKVGDETQYFGPGTRLLVL.

This chain links TRBV7-9 with TRBJ2-7; 9 nucleotides match TRBD1. The ends lost 5 bases at V and 11 bases at J; junction bases unmatched: 10. The CDR3 covers 13 residues. Germline CDR1 reads SEHNR; CDR2 reads FQNEAQ (reference sequence). The CDR3 sequence: CASSLSGQGLKYF. As DNA, the CDR3 is TGTGCCAGCAGCCTATCAGGACAGGGGCTCAAGTACTTC.

This clonotype was counted only a few times. The chain has TRBV20-1 and TRBJ2-3; D gene ambiguous. Germline V gives CDR1 DFQATT, CDR2 SNEGSKA (reference sequence). The CDR3 contains 17 residues. V gave up 0 bases and J gave up 1 base, with 17 bases separating them. The CDR3: CSAREAPTAPRTDTQYF. CDR3 sequence (DNA): TGCAGTGCTAGAGAAGCCCCGACTGCTCCGCGCACAGATACGCAGTATTTT.

This clonotype was counted only a few times. The chain carries TRBV2 and TRBJ2-2, with 8 positions matching TRBD2. The CDR3 consists of 15 residues. From germline, CDR1 is SNHLY and CDR2 FYNNEI. Unmatched junction bases numbered 6, after V lost 4 bases and J lost 5 bases. CDR3 DNA: TGTGCCAGCAGTGTGAAGCGGGGGACTACCGGGGAGCTGTTTTTT. This translates into CASSVKRGTTGELFF.

The chain employs TRBV7-9 and TRBJ2-3, with 9 bases lining up with TRBD2. Trimming removed 5 bases from V and 2 bases from J; junction bases left unmatched: 5. Germline V gene lookup returns CDR1 SEHNR and CDR2 FQNEAQ (reference sequence). CDR3 length equals 15 residues. As DNA, the CDR3 is TGTGCCAGCAGCATGACTAGCGGAAACACAGATACGCAGTATTTT. It codes for CASSMTSGNTDTQYF.

This chain uses TRBV10-3 with TRBJ1-1; perhaps TRBD1 as D (5 bases). Germline CDR1 and CDR2: ENHRY and SYGVKD. The CDR3 runs to 13 residues. V was trimmed by 4 bases and J by 5 bases, leaving 11 bases between them. In DNA form, the CDR3 reads TGTGCCATCAGTGCTGGGGGTGGGACTGAAGCTTTCTTT. The encoded protein is CAISAGGGTEAFF.

This chain connects TRBV12-3 or TRBV12-4 to TRBJ2-3; no reliable D call. The germline V and J ends were trimmed by 4 bases and 4 bases, with 18 bases remaining between them. The CDR3 has 16 amino acids. CDR3 in amino acids: CASSSSDTASPDTQYF. The CDR3 coding sequence is TGTGCCAGCAGTTCCTCCGACACCGCCTCCCCAGATACGCAGTATTTT.